These 25 T cell receptor beta chains were sequenced from one sample in a study of OX40 agonist ivuxolimab in advanced cancers. Sequenced by immunoSEQ multiplex PCR; TCRdb stores in-frame clones only, minus some. Among more than 75,000 clones listed, roughly 90% were seen once. The sequences come from CD4+ or CD8+ T cells sorted from blood, collected in a trial of the OX40 agonist ivuxolimab. The receptor set was obtained from an adult with an advanced solid tumor such as melanoma, head and neck, liver or kidney cancer.

V usage is TRBV28 and J usage is TRBJ1-1, with D possibly matching TRBD1 (6 bases). CDR1 MDHEN and CDR2 SYDVKM come from the germline V gene. The ends were cut back, 3 bases at V and 5 bases at J, with 16 bases in the middle. The CDR3 runs 15 residues. CDR3 DNA sequence: TGTGCCAGCAGTTTGGGAGGTGACAGGCGAACTGAAGCTTTCTTT. This sequence encodes CASSLGGDRRTEAFF.

The chain couples TRBV7-8 to TRBJ2-7; D unclear. Per germline, CDR1 SGHVS and CDR2 FQNEAQ. Deletions cut 2 bases from V and 4 bases from J, with 3 bases between. This CDR3 has 11 amino acids. The CDR3 sequence is CASSLRYEQYF. Written as DNA, the CDR3 is TGTGCCAGCAGCTTAAGGTACGAGCAGTACTTC.

This chain uses TRBV18 with TRBJ1-2, with TRBD1 matching over 8 bases. There are 15 residues in the CDR3. V lost 3 bases to trimming and J lost 4 bases; unmatched junction nucleotides: 7. The V gene's germline CDR1 is KGHSH and CDR2 LQKENI. The CDR3 DNA follows: TGTGCCAGCTCACCTTTCCAGGGGGCGGCCTATGGCTACACCTTC. Amino acids: CASSPFQGAAYGYTF.

The V gene is TRBV20-1, the J gene TRBJ2-1; D is uncertain. Germline V gene sequence: CDR1 DFQATT, CDR2 SNEGSKA (reference sequence). CDR3 size: 11 residues. V dropped 3 bases and J dropped 5 bases, with 5 bases sitting between them. This CDR3 reads CSASWDNEQFF. The CDR3 DNA is TGCAGTGCTAGCTGGGACAATGAGCAGTTCTTC.

The chain carries TRBV30 and TRBJ2-3; maybe TRBD1 (7 bases). This CDR3 contains 14 residues. The V end lost 5 bases, the J end lost 0 bases, and 12 bases lay between the germline ends. CDR1 and CDR2 (germline): GTSNPN, SVGIG (reference sequence). The CDR3 region has the DNA TGTGCCTGGGGGCGGGACAGTAGCACAGATACGCAGTATTTT. Translating it yields CAWGRDSSTDTQYF.

The chain combines TRBV5-6 with TRBJ2-7; 7 nucleotides line up with TRBD2. Germline loops: CDR1 SGHDT, CDR2 YYEEEE. The CDR3 contains 15 residues. The V gene end was trimmed by 0 bases and the J gene end by 6 bases; junction bases not matched to a gene: 9. CDR3 in amino acids: CASSLAVAGAVEQYF. The DNA for the CDR3 is TGTGCCAGCAGCTTGGCCGTGGCGGGAGCGGTCGAGCAGTACTTC.

V gene TRBV4-2 combines with J gene TRBJ1-1, with a weak D call TRBD1 (5 bases). CDR3 length: 17 amino acids. Germline CDR1 LGHNA, CDR2 YNFKEQ. The V end was cut by 0 bases, the J end by 1 base, with 15 bases between. The CDR3 nucleotides are TGTGCCAGCAGCCAAGAGGGAACATCAGGGCCGAACACTGAAGCTTTCTTT. This codes for CASSQEGTSGPNTEAFF.

The rearrangement joins TRBV27 to TRBJ2-7, with a tentative D call TRBD2 (5 bases). This CDR3 contains 14 residues. Deletions cut 5 bases from V and 3 bases from J, with 14 bases between. Germline V CDR1 and CDR2: MNHEY, SMNVEV (reference sequence). CDR3 sequence reads: CASSLAGANYEQYF. In DNA form, the CDR3 reads TGTGCCAGCAGTCTTGCGGGCGCAAACTACGAGCAGTACTTC.

The chain uses TRBV7-3 and TRBJ2-7; tentatively, D is TRBD2 (5 bases). Looked up from germline, CDR1 is SGHTA and CDR2 is FQGTGA. The CDR3 runs 14 residues. The V end was cut by 5 bases, the J end by 7 bases, with 18 bases between. CDR3 in amino acids: CASSQTPSGEEQYF. The CDR3 region has the DNA TGTGCCAGCAGCCAAACGCCCTCCGGGGAGGAGCAGTACTTC.

This clone was observed a few times. This chain joins TRBV9 and TRBJ1-1; no definite D call. CDR1 and CDR2 (germline): SGDLS, YYNGEE. CDR3 length: 13 amino acids. Trimming took off 0 bases at V and 4 bases at J, with 7 bases between the two ends. This chain's CDR3 is CASSVVMGTEAFF. In DNA, the CDR3 is TGTGCCAGCAGCGTAGTTATGGGCACTGAAGCTTTCTTT.

The rearrangement links TRBV10-3 to TRBJ2-1; 10 nucleotides agree with TRBD2. The germline gives CDR1 ENHRY, CDR2 SYGVKD. The ends lost 10 bases at V and 6 bases at J; junction bases unmatched: 12. CDR3 size: 15 residues. The CDR3 reads CATGEGLADPNEQFF. The CDR3 nucleotides are TGTGCCACCGGAGAAGGACTAGCGGATCCCAATGAGCAGTTCTTC.

This chain connects TRBV28 to TRBJ1-2; TRBD1 matches at 7 bases. Looked up from germline, CDR1 is MDHEN and CDR2 is SYDVKM. The V and J ends lost 6 bases and 0 bases, in that order; junction bases with no gene match: 4. The CDR3 has 14 amino acids. CDR3: CASSTGATNYGYTF. As DNA, the CDR3 is TGTGCCAGCAGCACAGGGGCGACTAACTATGGCTACACCTTC.

The chain carries TRBV11-3 and TRBJ2-7; 10 positions agree with TRBD1. The CDR3 sequence is 14 residues long. V was pared by 7 bases and J by 4 bases, with 7 bases of the junction left unmatched. The germline V gene encodes CDR1 SGHNT and CDR2 YENEEA. CDR3 amino acids: CASTQGDRGYEQYF. DNA of the CDR3: TGTGCCAGCACCCAGGGGGACAGGGGTTACGAGCAGTACTTC.

The V and J genes are TRBV27 and TRBJ2-7, with D possibly being TRBD1 (6 bases). V was clipped by 6 bases and J by 1 base, with 28 bases between them. The CDR3 runs 19 residues. The germline V gene encodes CDR1 MNHEY and CDR2 SMNVEV (reference sequence). CDR3 amino acids: CASSPGERTAPRVSYEQYF. The DNA for the CDR3 is TGTGCCAGCAGCCCAGGGGAACGGACGGCACCCCGGGTTTCCTACGAGCAGTACTTC.

J is TRBJ2-7 and V is TRBV6-1; TRBD1 matches at 9 bases. This CDR3 has 14 residues. Per the germline V gene, CDR1 is MNHNS and CDR2 is SASEGT. V was pared by 4 bases and J by 2 bases, with 3 bases of the junction left unmatched. This CDR3 reads CASSADRGPYEQYF. CDR3 DNA: TGTGCCAGCAGTGCGGACAGGGGCCCCTACGAGCAGTACTTC.

The chain links TRBV27 to TRBJ2-3; weak D call: TRBD1 (5 bases). CDR1 and CDR2 (germline): MNHEY, SMNVEV (reference sequence). The CDR3 has 13 amino acids. V was pared by 6 bases and J by 0 bases, with 7 bases between. Here the CDR3 DNA reads TGTGCCAGCAGACCAGGGAGCACAGATACGCAGTATTTT. The encoded protein is CASRPGSTDTQYF.

The J gene is TRBJ1-1, the V gene TRBV11-3; 7 bases align to TRBD1. Germline V lookup: CDR1 SGHNT, CDR2 YENEEA. The CDR3 is 19 amino acids. J was trimmed by 3 bases and V by 3 bases; bases with no gene match: 19. The CDR3 DNA reads TGTGCCAGCAGCTTCCCCCCGGACAGGCTAGCCCCCTTCGACACTGAAGCTTTCTTT. Encoded protein: CASSFPPDRLAPFDTEAFF.

This chain's CDR3 is CASSMFLGAAGANVLTF. The CDR3 region has the DNA TGTGCCAGTAGTATGTTCCTGGGGGCTGCTGGGGCCAACGTCCTGACTTTC. The chain recombines TRBV19 with TRBJ2-6; D perhaps matches TRBD1 (6 bases). The V end lost 3 bases, the J end lost 2 bases, and 14 bases lay between the germline ends. Per the germline V gene, CDR1 is LNHDA and CDR2 is SQIVND (reference sequence). The CDR3 is made up of 17 amino acids. Using reference TRBV19 and TRBJ2-6 for the parts outside the CDR3, the full variable domain is DGGITQSPKYLFRKEGQNVTLSCEQNLNHDAMYWYRQDPGQGLRLIYYSQIVNDFQKGDIAEGYSVSREKKESFPLTVTSAQKNPTAFYLCASSMFLGAAGANVLTFGAGSRLTVL.

The rearrangement links TRBV30 to TRBJ2-3; tentative D call: TRBD1 (5 bases). Germline assignment: CDR1 GTSNPN and CDR2 SVGIG (reference sequence). The CDR3 sequence is 13 residues long. The DNA for the CDR3 is TGTGCTGGGGCCTTCTTTAGCACAGATACGCAGTATTTT. Translated, it gives CAGAFFSTDTQYF.

This clone occurred once. V gene TRBV18 combines with J gene TRBJ2-7, with 10 positions matching TRBD2. Losses at the gene ends were 4 bases for V and 0 bases for J; bases not matched to a gene: 3. This CDR3 spans 15 amino acids. Germline V gene sequence: CDR1 KGHSH, CDR2 LQKENI. The CDR3 region is CASSLAGGPSYEQYF. The CDR3 DNA reads as TGTGCCAGCTCACTAGCGGGAGGCCCCTCCTACGAGCAGTACTTC.

V and J are TRBV27 and TRBJ2-1; TRBD1 aligns across 9 bases. With 5 bases clipped from V and 10 bases from J, the junction kept 9 bases outside the gene matches. CDR3 length: 14 residues. The germline V gene encodes CDR1 MNHEY and CDR2 SMNVEV (reference sequence). The CDR3 DNA is TGTGCCAGCAGTCCCCGGGACAGGGCTGGAGAGCAGTTCTTC. Translated: CASSPRDRAGEQFF.

This rearrangement joins TRBV5-4 to TRBJ2-5, with 7 positions matching TRBD1. Germline V gives CDR1 SGHNT, CDR2 YYREEE (reference sequence). V dropped 5 bases and J dropped 2; count of bases not matched to a gene: 9. This CDR3 is built from 15 residues. DNA of the CDR3: TGTGCCAGCAGTCTGATGTCGGGACAGCAAGAGACCCAGTACTTC. As protein: CASSLMSGQQETQYF.

V and J are TRBV2 and TRBJ1-4, with TRBD1 matching 9 bases. Germline V gene data show CDR1 as SNHLY and CDR2 as FYNNEI. V trimming: 8 bases; J trimming: 8 bases; junction bases outside the gene matches: 9. The CDR3 spans 14 residues. Written as DNA, the CDR3 is TGTGCCAGCCTCCCGGACAGGGGACGAGAAAAACTGTTTTTT. It encodes CASLPDRGREKLFF. Drawing the rest from reference TRBV2 and TRBJ1-4, the complete variable domain is EPEVTQTPSHQVTQMGQEVILRCVPISNHLYFYWYRQILGQKVEFLVSFYNNEISEKSEIFDDQFSVERPDGSNFTLKIRSTKLEDSAMYFCASLPDRGREKLFFGSGTQLSVL.

The chain has TRBV5-4 and TRBJ1-5; the D gene is possibly TRBD1 (5 bases). Germline V gene data show CDR1 as SGHNT and CDR2 as YYREEE (reference sequence). Trimming took off 0 bases at V and 7 bases at J, with 11 bases between the two ends. The CDR3 is 14 residues long. CDR3 coding DNA: TGTGCCAGCAGCTTGGGAGGGGTGGGCCAGCCCCAGCATTTT. Amino acids: CASSLGGVGQPQHF.

This clone was counted a single time. The CDR3 bases are TGCGCCAGCAGCCAAGATGGTACAGGGGGCAGTGCAGATACGCAGTATTTT. Amino acid sequence: CASSQDGTGGSADTQYF. The J gene is TRBJ2-3, the V gene TRBV4-3; 9 positions match TRBD1. With 0 bases clipped from V and 4 bases from J, the junction kept 8 bases outside the gene matches. From germline, CDR1 is LGHNA and CDR2 YSLEER. This CDR3 region has 17 residues.